This TCR beta chain was captured by sequencing in a study of cytomegalovirus exposure and HLA in healthy donors. This CDR3 contains 17 residues. J lost 0 bases, V lost 5 bases, and 6 bases had no gene match. In germline, CDR1 is MGHRA, CDR2 YSYEKL. The PCR used 60 Vbeta and 13 Jbeta primers. Clones were sequenced by immunoSEQ multiplex PCR, and TCRdb holds only the in-frame ones, with some missing. The sample totals around 50,000 clones. Study-wide results and caveats: TCR beta sequences reportedly predicted most subjects' HLA-A and HLA-B alleles accurately.

Comments on this clone: Its specificity is not known.

The specimen was PBMCs. The chain joins TRBV4-1 to TRBJ2-6; the match to TRBD1 covers 8 bases. The source of this sequence is a male donor in good health and CMV-seronegative. CDR3 in DNA: TGCGCCAGCAGCATCCGGGACAGGAACTCTGGGGCCAACGTCCTGACTTTC. It is translated as CASSIRDRNSGANVLTF.